The T cell receptor beta chain under discussion was sequenced for a study of cytomegalovirus exposure and HLA in healthy donors. Concerning this clone itself: Its antigen is undetermined.

General observations from the study: Later work showed greater clonal expansion in HLA-associated TCR beta chains than in equally common others. When presence/absence was analysed, sequencing depth was taken to be roughly uniform across donors.

13 Jbeta primers and 60 Vbeta primers were used for the PCR. TCRdb keeps only in-frame clones here, not all; method: immunoSEQ multiplex PCR. The sample yields 150,000 to 200,000 clones, 70% seen once. The CDR3 spans 13 residues. Germline V gives CDR1 SQVTM, CDR2 ANQGSEA. V was clipped by 2 bases and J by 8 bases, with 13 bases between them. This chain uses TRBV29-1 with TRBJ2-1; tentatively, D is TRBD1 (5 bases). The TCR sequence derives from a man younger than 35 in good health and CMV-seropositive. Sequencing used PBMCs. CDR3: CSVEPRARDEQFF. The CDR3 DNA reads TGCAGCGTTGAACCCCGGGCCAGGGATGAGCAGTTCTTC.